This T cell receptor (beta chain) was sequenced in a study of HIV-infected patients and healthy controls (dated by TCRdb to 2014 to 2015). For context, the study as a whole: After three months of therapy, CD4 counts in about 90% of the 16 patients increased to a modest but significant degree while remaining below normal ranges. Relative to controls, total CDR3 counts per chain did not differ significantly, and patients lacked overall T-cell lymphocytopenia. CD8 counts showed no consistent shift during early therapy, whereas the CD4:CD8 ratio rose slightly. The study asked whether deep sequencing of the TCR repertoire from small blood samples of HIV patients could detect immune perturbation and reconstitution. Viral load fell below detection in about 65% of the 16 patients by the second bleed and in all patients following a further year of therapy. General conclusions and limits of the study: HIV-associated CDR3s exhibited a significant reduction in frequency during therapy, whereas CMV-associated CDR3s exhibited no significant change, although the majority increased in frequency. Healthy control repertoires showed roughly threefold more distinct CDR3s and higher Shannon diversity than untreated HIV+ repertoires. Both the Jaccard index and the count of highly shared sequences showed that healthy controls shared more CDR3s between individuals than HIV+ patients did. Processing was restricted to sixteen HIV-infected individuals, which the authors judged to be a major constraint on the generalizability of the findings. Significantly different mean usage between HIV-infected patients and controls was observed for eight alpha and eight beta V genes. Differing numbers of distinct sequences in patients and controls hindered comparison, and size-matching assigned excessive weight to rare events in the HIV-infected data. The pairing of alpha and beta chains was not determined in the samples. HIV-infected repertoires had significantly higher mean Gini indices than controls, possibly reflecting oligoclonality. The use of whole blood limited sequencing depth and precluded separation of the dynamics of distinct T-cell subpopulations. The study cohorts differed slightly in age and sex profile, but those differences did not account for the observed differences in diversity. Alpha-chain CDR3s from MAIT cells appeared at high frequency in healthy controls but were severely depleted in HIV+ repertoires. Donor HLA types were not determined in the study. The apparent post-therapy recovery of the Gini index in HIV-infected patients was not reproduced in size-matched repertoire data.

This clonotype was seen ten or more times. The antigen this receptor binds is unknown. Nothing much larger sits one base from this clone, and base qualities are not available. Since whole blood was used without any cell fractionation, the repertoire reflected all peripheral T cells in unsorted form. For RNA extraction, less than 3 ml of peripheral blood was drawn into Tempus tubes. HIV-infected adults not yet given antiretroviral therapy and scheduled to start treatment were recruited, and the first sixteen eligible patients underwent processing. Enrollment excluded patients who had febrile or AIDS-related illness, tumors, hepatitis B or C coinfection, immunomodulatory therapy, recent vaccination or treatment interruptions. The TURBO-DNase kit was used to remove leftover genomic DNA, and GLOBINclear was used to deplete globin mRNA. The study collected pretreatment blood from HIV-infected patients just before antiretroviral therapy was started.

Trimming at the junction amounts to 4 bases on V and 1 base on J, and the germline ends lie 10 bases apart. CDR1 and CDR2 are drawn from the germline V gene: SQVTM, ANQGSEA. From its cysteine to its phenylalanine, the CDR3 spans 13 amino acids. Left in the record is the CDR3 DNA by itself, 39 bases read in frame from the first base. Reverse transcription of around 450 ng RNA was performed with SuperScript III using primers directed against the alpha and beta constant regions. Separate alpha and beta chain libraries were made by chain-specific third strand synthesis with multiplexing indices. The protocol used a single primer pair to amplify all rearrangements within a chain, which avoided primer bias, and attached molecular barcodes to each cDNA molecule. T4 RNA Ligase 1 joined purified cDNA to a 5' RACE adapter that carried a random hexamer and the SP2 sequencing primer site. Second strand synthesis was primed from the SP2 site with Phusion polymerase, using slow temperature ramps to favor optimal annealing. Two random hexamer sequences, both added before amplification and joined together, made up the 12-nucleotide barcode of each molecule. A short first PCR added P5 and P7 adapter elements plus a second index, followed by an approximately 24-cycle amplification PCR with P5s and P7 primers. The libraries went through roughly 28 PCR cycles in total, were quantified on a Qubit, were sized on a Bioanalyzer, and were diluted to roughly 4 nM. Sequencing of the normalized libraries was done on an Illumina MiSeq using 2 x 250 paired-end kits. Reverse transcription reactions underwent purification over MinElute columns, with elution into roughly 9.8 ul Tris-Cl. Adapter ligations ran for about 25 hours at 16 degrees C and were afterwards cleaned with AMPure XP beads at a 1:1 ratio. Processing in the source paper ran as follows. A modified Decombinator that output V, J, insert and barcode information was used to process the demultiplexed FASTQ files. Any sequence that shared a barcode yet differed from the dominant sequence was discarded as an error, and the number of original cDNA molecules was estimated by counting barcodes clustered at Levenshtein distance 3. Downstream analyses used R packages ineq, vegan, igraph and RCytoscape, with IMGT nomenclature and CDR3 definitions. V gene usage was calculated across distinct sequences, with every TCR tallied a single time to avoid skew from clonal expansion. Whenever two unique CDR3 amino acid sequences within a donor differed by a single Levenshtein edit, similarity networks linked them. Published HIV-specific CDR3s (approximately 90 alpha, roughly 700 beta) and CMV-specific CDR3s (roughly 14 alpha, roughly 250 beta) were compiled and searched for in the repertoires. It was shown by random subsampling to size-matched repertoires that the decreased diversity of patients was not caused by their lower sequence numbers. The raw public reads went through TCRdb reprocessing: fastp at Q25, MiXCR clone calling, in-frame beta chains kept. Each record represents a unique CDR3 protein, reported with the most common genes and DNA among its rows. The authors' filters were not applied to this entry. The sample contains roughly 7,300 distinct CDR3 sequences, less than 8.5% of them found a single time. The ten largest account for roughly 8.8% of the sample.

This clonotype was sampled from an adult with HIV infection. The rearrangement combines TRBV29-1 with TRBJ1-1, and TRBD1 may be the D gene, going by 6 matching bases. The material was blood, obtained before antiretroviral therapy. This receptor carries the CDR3 CSVVTGRNTEAFF. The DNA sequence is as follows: TGCAGCGTTGTTACAGGGAGGAACACTGAAGCTTTCTTT.